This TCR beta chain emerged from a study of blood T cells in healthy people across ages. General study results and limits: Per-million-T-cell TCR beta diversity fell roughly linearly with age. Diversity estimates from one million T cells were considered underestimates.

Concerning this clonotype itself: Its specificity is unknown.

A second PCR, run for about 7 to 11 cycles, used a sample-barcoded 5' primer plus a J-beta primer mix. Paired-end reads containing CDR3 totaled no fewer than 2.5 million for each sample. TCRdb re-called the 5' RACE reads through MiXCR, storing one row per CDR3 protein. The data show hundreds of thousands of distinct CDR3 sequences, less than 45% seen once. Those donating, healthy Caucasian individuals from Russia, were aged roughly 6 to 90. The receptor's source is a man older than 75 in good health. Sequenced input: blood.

CDR3 nucleotides: TGCAGTGCCCCGAACCTGGGACTAGCGGGAGTGCAGTACTTC. This codes for CSAPNLGLAGVQYF. V and J are TRBV20-1 and TRBJ2-4; 14 positions match TRBD2. This CDR3 is built from 14 residues. Germline loops: CDR1 DFQATT, CDR2 SNEGSKA (reference sequence). The V gene end was trimmed by 6 bases and the J gene end by 13 bases; junction bases not matched to a gene: 11.